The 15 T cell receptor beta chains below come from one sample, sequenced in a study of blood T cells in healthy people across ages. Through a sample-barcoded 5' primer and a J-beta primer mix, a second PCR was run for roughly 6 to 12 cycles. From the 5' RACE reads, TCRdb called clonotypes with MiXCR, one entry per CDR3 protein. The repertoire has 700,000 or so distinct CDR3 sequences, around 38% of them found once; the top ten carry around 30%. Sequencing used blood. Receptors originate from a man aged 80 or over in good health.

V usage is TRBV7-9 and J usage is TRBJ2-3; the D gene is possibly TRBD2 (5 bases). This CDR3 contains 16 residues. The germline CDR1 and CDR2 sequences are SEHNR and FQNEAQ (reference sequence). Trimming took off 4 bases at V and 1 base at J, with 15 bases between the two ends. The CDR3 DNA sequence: TGTGCCAGCAGCTCCAGGTACCAGGAGGGCACAGATACGCAGTATTTT. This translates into CASSSRYQEGTDTQYF.

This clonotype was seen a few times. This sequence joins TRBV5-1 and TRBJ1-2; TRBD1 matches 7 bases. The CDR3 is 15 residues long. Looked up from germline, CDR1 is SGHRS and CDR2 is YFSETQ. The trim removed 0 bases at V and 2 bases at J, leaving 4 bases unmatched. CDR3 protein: CASSLGGTVNYGYTF. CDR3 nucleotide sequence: TGCGCCAGCAGCTTGGGAGGGACAGTAAACTATGGCTACACCTTC.

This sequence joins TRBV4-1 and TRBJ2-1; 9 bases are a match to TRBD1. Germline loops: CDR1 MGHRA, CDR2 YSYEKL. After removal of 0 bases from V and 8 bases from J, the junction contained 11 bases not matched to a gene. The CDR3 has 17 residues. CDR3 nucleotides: TGCGCCAGCAGCCAAGAAACCGGGACAGGGCCGGCAGATGAGCAGTTCTTC. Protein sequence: CASSQETGTGPADEQFF.

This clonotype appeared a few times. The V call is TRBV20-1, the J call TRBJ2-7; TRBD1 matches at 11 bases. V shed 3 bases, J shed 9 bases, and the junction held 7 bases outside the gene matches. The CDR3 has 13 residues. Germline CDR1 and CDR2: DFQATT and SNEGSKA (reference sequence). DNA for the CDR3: TGCAGTGCTAGTAGGGACAGGGGGAGGGGGCAGTACTTC. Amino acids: CSASRDRGRGQYF.

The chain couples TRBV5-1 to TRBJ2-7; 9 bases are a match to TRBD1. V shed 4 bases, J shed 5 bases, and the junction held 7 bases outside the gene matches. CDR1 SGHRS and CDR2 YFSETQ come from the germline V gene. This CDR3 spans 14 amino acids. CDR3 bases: TGCGCCAGCAGCCCCGGGACAGGGTCCCACGAGCAGTACTTC. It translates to CASSPGTGSHEQYF.

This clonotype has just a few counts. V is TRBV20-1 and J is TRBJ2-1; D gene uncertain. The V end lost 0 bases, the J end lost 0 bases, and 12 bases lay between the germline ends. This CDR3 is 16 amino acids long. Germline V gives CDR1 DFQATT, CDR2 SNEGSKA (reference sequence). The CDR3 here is CSARDRVGNSYNEQFF. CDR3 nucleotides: TGCAGTGCTAGAGATCGCGTAGGGAACTCCTACAATGAGCAGTTCTTC.

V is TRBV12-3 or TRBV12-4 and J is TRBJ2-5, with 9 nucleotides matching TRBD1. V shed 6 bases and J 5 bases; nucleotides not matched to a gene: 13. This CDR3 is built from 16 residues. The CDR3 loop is CASSPGTGYGKETQYF. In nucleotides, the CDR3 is TGTGCCAGCAGCCCGGGGACAGGGTATGGGAAGGAGACCCAGTACTTC.

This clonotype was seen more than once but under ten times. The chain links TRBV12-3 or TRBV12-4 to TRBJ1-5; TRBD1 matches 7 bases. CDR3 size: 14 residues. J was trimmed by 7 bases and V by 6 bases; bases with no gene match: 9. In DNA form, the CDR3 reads TGTGCCAGCAGAAATGGGGACAGTTTACAGCCCCAGCATTTT. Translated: CASRNGDSLQPQHF.

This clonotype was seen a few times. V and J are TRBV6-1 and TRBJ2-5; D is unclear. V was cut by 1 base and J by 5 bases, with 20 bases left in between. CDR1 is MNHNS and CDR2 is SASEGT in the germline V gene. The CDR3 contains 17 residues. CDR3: CASSEGVGQTLRETQYF. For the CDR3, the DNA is TGTGCCAGCAGTGAAGGGGTGGGTCAGACCCTCCGTGAGACCCAGTACTTC.

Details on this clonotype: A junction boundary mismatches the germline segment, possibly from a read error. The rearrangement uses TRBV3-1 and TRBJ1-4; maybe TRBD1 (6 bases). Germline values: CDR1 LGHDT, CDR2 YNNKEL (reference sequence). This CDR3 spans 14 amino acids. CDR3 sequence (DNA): TGTGCCAGCAGCCTAAACGGCGCAGGGGAAAGACTGTTTTTT. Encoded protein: CASSLNGAGERLFF.

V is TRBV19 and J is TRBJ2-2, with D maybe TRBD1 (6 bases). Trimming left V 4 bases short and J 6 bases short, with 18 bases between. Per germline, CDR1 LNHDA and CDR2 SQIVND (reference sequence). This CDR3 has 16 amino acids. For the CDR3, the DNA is TGTGCCAGTAGTACCGGGACAACCAAACGCGCCGGGGAGCTGTTTTTT. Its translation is CASSTGTTKRAGELFF.

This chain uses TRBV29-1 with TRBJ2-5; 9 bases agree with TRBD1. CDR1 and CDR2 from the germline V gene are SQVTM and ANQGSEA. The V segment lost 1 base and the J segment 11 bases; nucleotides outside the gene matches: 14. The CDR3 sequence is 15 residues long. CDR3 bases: TGCAGCGTTGAAGGCCGGACAGGGGTGTTCAATGAGCAGTACTTC. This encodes CSVEGRTGVFNEQYF.

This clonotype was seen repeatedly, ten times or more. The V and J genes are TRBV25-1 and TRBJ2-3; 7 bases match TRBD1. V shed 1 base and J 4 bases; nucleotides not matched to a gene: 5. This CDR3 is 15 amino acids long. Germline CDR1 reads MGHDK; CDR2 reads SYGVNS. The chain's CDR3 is CASSESTGAADTQYF. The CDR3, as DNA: TGTGCCAGCAGTGAATCAACAGGGGCCGCAGATACGCAGTATTTT.

CDR3 coding DNA: TGTGCCAGCAGTGAAGTAAGGACAGGGGGATACGGCTACACCTTC. Its translation is CASSEVRTGGYGYTF. This chain links TRBV2 with TRBJ1-2; 10 bases match TRBD1. Germline V gene sequence: CDR1 SNHLY, CDR2 FYNNEI. The CDR3 runs 15 residues. J gave up 8 bases and V 1 base, and 7 bases lay outside the gene matches. The full variable domain, completed using reference TRBV2 and TRBJ1-2, is EPEVTQTPSHQVTQMGQEVILRCVPISNHLYFYWYRQILGQKVEFLVSFYNNEISEKSEIFDDQFSVERPDGSNFTLKIRSTKLEDSAMYFCASSEVRTGGYGYTFGSGTRLTVV.

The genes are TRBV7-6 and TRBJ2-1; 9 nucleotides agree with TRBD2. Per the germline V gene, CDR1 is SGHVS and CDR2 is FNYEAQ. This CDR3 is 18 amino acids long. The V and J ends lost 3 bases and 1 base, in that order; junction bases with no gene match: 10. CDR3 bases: TGTGCCAGCAGCTTTTATAGCGGGAGCGCACTTTCCTACAATGAGCAGTTCTTC. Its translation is CASSFYSGSALSYNEQFF.